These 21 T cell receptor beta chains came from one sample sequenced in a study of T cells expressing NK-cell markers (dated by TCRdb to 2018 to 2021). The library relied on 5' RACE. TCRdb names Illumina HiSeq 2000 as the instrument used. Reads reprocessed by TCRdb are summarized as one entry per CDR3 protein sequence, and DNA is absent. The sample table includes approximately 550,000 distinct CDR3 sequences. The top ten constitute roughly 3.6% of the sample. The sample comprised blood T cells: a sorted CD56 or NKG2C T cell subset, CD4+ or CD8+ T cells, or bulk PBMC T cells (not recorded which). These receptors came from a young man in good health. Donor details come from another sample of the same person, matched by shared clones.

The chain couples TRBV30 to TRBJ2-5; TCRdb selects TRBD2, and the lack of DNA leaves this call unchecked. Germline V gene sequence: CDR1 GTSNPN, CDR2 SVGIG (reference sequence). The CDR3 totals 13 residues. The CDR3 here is CALRGLGKGTQYF.

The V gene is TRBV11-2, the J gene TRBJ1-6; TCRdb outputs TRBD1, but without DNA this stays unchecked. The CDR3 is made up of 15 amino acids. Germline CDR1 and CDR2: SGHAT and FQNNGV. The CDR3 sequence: CASSVGTGIDSPLHF.

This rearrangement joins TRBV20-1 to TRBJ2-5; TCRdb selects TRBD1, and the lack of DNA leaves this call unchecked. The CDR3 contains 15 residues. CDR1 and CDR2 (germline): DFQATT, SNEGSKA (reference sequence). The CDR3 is CSAKTGQGTMETQYF.

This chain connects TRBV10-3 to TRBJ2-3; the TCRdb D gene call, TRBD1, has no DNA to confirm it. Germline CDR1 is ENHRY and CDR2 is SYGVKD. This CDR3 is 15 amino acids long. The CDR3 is CAISGHRGSTDTQYF.

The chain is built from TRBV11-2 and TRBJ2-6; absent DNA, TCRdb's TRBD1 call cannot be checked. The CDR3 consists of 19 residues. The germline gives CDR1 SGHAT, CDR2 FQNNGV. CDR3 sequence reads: CASSLVGGQAMAGANVLTF.

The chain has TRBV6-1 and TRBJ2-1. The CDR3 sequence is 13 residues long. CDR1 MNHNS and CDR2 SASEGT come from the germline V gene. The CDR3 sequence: CASRSVDPNEQFF.

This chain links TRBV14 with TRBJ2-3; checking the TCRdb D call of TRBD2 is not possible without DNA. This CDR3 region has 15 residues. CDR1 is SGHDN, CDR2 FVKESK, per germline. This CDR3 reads CASSQEGGRWDTQYF.

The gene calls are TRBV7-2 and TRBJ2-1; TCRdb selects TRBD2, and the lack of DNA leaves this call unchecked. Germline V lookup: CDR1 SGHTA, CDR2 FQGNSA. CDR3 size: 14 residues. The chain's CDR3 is CASSLDSFYNEQFF.

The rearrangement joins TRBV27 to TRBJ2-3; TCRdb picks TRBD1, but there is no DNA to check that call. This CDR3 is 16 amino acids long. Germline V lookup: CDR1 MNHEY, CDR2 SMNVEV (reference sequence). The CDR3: CASSQGGTGSTDTQYF.

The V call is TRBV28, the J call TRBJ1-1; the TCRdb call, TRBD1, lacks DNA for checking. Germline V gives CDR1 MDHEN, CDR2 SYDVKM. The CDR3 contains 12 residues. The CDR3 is CASHPLGGKAFF.

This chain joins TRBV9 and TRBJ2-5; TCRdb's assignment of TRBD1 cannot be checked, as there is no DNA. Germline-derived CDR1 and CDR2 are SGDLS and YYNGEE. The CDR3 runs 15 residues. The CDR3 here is CASSAGRDPRETQYF.

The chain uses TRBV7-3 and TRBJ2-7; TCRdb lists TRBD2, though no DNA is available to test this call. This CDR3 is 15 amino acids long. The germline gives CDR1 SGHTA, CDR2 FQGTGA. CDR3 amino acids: CASSPSGGGSYEQYF.

CDR3 sequence: CSARVGGGYNEQFF. V and J are TRBV20-1 and TRBJ2-1; TCRdb outputs TRBD1, but without DNA this stays unchecked. The CDR3 extends over 14 amino acids. Germline V gene data show CDR1 as DFQATT and CDR2 as SNEGSKA (reference sequence).

The CDR3 protein is CASSLEPGLPLHF. J is TRBJ1-6 and V is TRBV5-1; TCRdb's D call of TRBD1 is untestable without DNA. CDR1 and CDR2 from the germline V gene are SGHRS and YFSETQ. This CDR3 region has 13 residues.

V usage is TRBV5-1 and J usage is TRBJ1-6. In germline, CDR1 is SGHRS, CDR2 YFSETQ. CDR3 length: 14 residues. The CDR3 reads CASSLAWLGSPLHF.

The CDR3 region is CASSLAAGDTGELFF. The chain links TRBV7-9 to TRBJ2-2; TCRdb reports TRBD2, a call that lacks DNA to check it against. Looked up from germline, CDR1 is SEHNR and CDR2 is FQNEAQ (reference sequence). The CDR3 spans 15 residues.

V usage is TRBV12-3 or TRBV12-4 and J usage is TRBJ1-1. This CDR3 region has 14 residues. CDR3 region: CASSGSTENTEAFF.

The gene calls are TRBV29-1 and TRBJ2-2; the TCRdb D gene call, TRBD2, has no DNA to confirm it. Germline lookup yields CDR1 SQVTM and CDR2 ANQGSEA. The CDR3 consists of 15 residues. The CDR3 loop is CSVDVAGMNTGELFF.

The CDR3 loop reads CSVAGGSPLYGYTF. The chain links TRBV29-1 to TRBJ1-2; lacking DNA, the TRBD1 call made by TCRdb goes unchecked. CDR1 SQVTM and CDR2 ANQGSEA come from the germline V gene. CDR3 size: 14 residues.

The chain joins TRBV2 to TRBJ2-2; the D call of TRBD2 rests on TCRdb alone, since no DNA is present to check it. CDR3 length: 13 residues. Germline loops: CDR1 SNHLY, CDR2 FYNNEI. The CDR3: CATQGRPTGELFF.

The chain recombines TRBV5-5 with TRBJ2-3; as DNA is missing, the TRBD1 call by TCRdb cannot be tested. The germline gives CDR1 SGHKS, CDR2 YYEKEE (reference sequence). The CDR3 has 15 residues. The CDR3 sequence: CASSTPDRAADTQYF.